This T cell receptor (beta chain) stems from a study of vaccination effects on CD4 cells after COVID-19. The CDR3 is 13 residues long. The V end was cut by 3 bases, the J end by 5 bases, with 11 bases between. Germline CDR1 is SGHDT and CDR2 is YYEEEE. Prior to sequencing, the ViraFEST assay stimulated PBMC with viral peptide pools, which expanded the antigen-specific CD4+ T cells. The authors isolated CD4+ T cells after about 10 days of culture. Participants received two doses of either the BNT162b2 or mRNA-1273 vaccine. Vaccine recipients, nucleocapsid antibody negative, had no prior SARS-CoV-2 infection. It was on days 3 and 7 that half the medium was replaced with IL-2 medium. This clone was seen a single time. The antigen remains undetermined. Clones were sequenced by immunoSEQ multiplex PCR, and TCRdb holds only the in-frame ones, with some missing. The sample holds about 59,000 clones, around 78% seen once.

This TCR was recovered from a human donor who received a COVID-19 vaccine. V usage is TRBV5-6 and J usage is TRBJ2-5; D is undetermined. The sequencing here drew on CD4+ T cells from PBMCs cultured with HCoV-OC43 spike peptides, taken after COVID-19 vaccination. As to subset: HCoV-OC43 spike overlapping peptide pool stimulation. The CDR3 is CASSSDRAETQYF. The CDR3, as DNA: TGTGCCAGCAGCTCGGACCGCGCGGAGACCCAGTACTTC.